This paragraph covers one TCR beta chain sequence. Its recognized antigen is unknown. There are no base qualities to consult, and no much larger clone falls within one base. In the first month after transplant, blood samples were collected up to 4 times, and after that at least monthly when available. Receptors were amplified or captured by the immunoSEQ multiplex PCR assay. For most patients, genomic DNA was subjected to high-throughput TCR-beta CDR3 sequencing by Adaptive Biotechnologies. The published analysis was carried out like this. Adaptive's ImmunoSEQ software supplied the TCR sequencing data for 15 to 20 patients, while MiXCR and VDJtools were used to process a few other patients. CDR3 nucleotide sequences shared between donor and recipient were removed because the origin of such sequences could not be assigned. At least 2-fold expansion over unstimulated cells and a minimum CFSE-low frequency of 0.002% (template counts) or 0.001% (read counts) were required for clones to be classified as alloreactive. A clone was considered mappable if detected in the sequenced pre-transplant spleen, lymph node, or MLR CFSE-low populations of the donor or recipient. Cumulative frequency of alloreactive clones was calculated as a percentage of all sequences weighted by copy number. TCRdb re-hosts the immuneACCESS table, in-frame sequences only. Its copies lack some clones; in the studies checked, an unresolved V gene accounts for under half of them, and the cause for the rest is not known. V and J calls and clone size are given by that table; D and trimming were obtained from the DNA. The sample table shows roughly 40,000 clones, and approximately 93% are seen once. Together, the top ten hold 3.6% of the sample.

V is pared back by 10 bases and J by 2 bases, with 10 bases lying between the germline termini. The CDR3 numbers 12 residues from cysteine through phenylalanine. Of all the DNA, just the CDR3 is kept, 36 bases in frame from base 1. CDR1 and CDR2, per the germline V gene, are MDHEN and SYDVKM. The data are from a study of graft-versus-host responses after intestinal transplantation (dated by TCRdb to the early 2020s). In the study overall: The transplants that recipients received were multivisceral, liver-intestinal, or isolated intestinal. Donor T cell macrochimerism was defined as a peak of at least 4% donor T cells among recipient peripheral blood mononuclear cells. Samples from a few later patients were sequenced in-house on an Illumina MiSeq with MiXCR processing rather than by the commercial service. To identify alloreactive clones, pre-transplant mixed lymphocyte reaction products were sequenced and then compared with unstimulated pre-transplant donor and recipient T cells. After intestinal transplantation, graft-versus-host and host-versus-graft alloreactive T cell clones in the graft, circulation and bone marrow were tracked using bulk TCR-beta CDR3 sequencing. Every recipient was given anti-thymocyte globulin induction, followed by approximately 3 years of maintenance tacrolimus and steroids. The cohort enrolled about two dozen intestinal transplant recipients, one of whom was a retransplant, and a few patients without pretransplant specimens were excluded. Here is what the overall study found, with its caveats: Patients with donor T cell macrochimerism had high GvH to HvG T cell clonal ratios in their allografts. GvH clones turned up in recipient bone marrow, with some appearing earlier in ileal mucosa or blood, a pattern consistent with an intestinal mucosal origin. The conclusions were limited by the relatively low number and heterogeneity of the intestinal transplant patients. Early after transplant, declines in HvG clones were associated with peak levels of circulating GvH clones.

This TCR was sampled from a human patient who received an intestinal transplant, so some T cells may come from the graft donor. The V and J segments used are TRBV28 and TRBJ2-3; too little of a D gene remains to name it. The material sequenced was PBMCs, taken 700 to 850 days after intestinal transplantation. The CDR3: CATRATTDTQYF. In nucleotide form, the sequence is TGTGCCACCCGGGCCACCACAGATACGCAGTATTTT.